This T cell receptor beta chain appears in the sequencing data of a study of T cells in Graves' hyperthyroidism and ophthalmopathy. Study-wide findings and caveats: With a median lead of around 6.7 months before onset, the model predicted ophthalmopathy.

From germline, CDR1 is ENHRY and CDR2 SYGVKD. This CDR3 comprises 13 residues. V was cut by 8 bases and J by 1 base, with 12 bases left in between. TCR beta CDR3 region amplification was performed from RNA transcripts. Initially, a first-round RT-PCR of the TCR CDR3 employed the HTBI primer set. TCRdb used MiXCR to reprocess the multiplex PCR reads, holding one entry per CDR3 protein. This table holds approximately 560,000 distinct CDR3 sequences, around 45% found once. Diagnoses were made from clinical symptoms, serum measures (thyroxine and TRAb), thyroid ultrasound and orbital computed tomography. In its sample, this clonotype was seen a few times. Its antigen is still unknown.

The chain joins TRBV10-3 to TRBJ2-7; possible D gene TRBD2, 6 bases. The sequenced sample consisted of peripheral blood or thyroid tissue (not recorded which). The sequence came from a woman between 18 and 30 years old with Graves' hyperthyroidism. The CDR3 loop is CAIRLGGSYEQYF. CDR3 nucleotide sequence: TGTGCCATCCGGCTGGGGGGATCCTACGAGCAGTACTTC.